These 10 T cell receptor beta chains share one sample of origin, sequenced in a study of early T cells in non-severe SARS-CoV-2 infection. TCRdb called the 5' RACE reads again in MiXCR, with one record for every CDR3 protein. The table records roughly 51,000 distinct CDR3 sequences, roughly 7.8% of them present only once. The source material was whole blood, sampled at baseline. These receptors all stem from an adult who was a healthcare worker with PCR-confirmed SARS-CoV-2 infection or an uninfected control (not recorded which).

This clonotype was seen many times. This chain connects TRBV27 to TRBJ2-7; perhaps TRBD2 as D (5 bases). V was clipped by 5 bases and J by 4 bases, with 12 bases between them. Per germline, CDR1 MNHEY and CDR2 SMNVEV (reference sequence). The CDR3 has 13 residues. DNA of the CDR3: TGTGCCAGCAGTAGCGGACCGTATTACGAGCAGTACTTC. It is translated as CASSSGPYYEQYF.

This clonotype came up many times. The rearrangement uses TRBV5-1 and TRBJ2-7, with D tentatively TRBD1 or TRBD2 (6 bases each). Germline-derived CDR1 and CDR2 are SGHRS and YFSETQ. The V end lost 4 bases, the J end lost 6 bases, and 20 bases lay between the germline ends. The CDR3 extends over 15 amino acids. The CDR3 nucleotides read TGCGCCAGCAGCCCACAAATCCCGGGGGCGAGCGAGCAGTACTTC. As protein: CASSPQIPGASEQYF.

The chain is built from TRBV29-1 and TRBJ1-5; 9 bases match TRBD1. V lost 1 base, J lost 3 bases, and 1 base stayed unmatched. This CDR3 contains 14 residues. Germline loops: CDR1 SQVTM, CDR2 ANQGSEA. DNA for the CDR3: TGCAGCGTTGAAGGGGACAGGGACAATCAGCCCCAGCATTTT. Translation: CSVEGDRDNQPQHF.

In its sample, this clonotype was seen many times. The J gene is TRBJ1-2, the V gene TRBV7-2, with 7 bases fitting TRBD1. Germline loops: CDR1 SGHTA, CDR2 FQGNSA. J was trimmed by 6 bases and V by 4 bases; bases with no gene match: 17. This CDR3 has 17 residues. The CDR3 region has the DNA TGTGCCAGCAGCTCACGGGCGGGAGGGGGCGCTAGGAATGGCTACACCTTC. This sequence encodes CASSSRAGGGARNGYTF. Full variable domain (rest looked up from reference TRBV7-2 and TRBJ1-2): GAGVSQSPSNKVTEKGKDVELRCDPISGHTALYWYRQSLGQGLEFLIYFQGNSAPDKSGLPSDRFSAERTGGSVSTLTIQRTQQEDSAVYLCASSSRAGGGARNGYTFGSGTRLTVV.

There are many counts of this clonotype. The V gene is TRBV5-1, the J gene TRBJ2-1; 10 bases align to TRBD2. This CDR3 spans 15 amino acids. Trimming took 1 base from V and 10 from J; bases not matched to a gene: 8. Germline CDR1 reads SGHRS; CDR2 reads YFSETQ. This CDR3 is CASSLTSGTSSEQFF. Written as DNA, the CDR3 is TGCGCCAGCAGCTTGACTAGCGGGACCTCCTCGGAGCAGTTCTTC.

This clonotype was recorded a few times. The chain joins TRBV4-1 to TRBJ2-3; D remains ambiguous. The CDR3 totals 15 residues. Germline lookup yields CDR1 MGHRA and CDR2 YSYEKL. Trimming stripped 0 bases from V and 6 bases from J, with 13 bases between. The CDR3 spells CASSQEGRPIDTQYF. For the CDR3, the DNA is TGCGCCAGCAGCCAAGAAGGCAGGCCAATTGATACGCAGTATTTT.

This clonotype was picked up many times. This chain links TRBV29-1 with TRBJ2-1, with a possible D match to TRBD2 (6 bases). The CDR3 consists of 13 residues. CDR1 and CDR2 (germline): SQVTM, ANQGSEA. V shed 7 bases and J shed 3 bases, with 13 bases lying between them. DNA for the CDR3: TGCAGCGCGGAGCGGGCCGACTACAATGAGCAGTTCTTC. Translating gives CSAERADYNEQFF.

This rearrangement joins TRBV6-2 or TRBV6-3 to TRBJ2-5; no definite D call. The CDR3 loop spans 15 amino acids. Trimming removed 2 bases from V and 0 bases from J, with 10 bases in between. The germline V gene encodes CDR1 MNHEY and CDR2 SVGEGT. The CDR3, as DNA: TGTGCCAGCAGTTACGGGCGTCCTTACCAAGAGACCCAGTACTTC. Protein product: CASSYGRPYQETQYF.

This clonotype was seen repeatedly, ten times or more. The V and J genes are TRBV5-4 and TRBJ2-1, with D perhaps matching TRBD1 (7 bases). This CDR3 has 16 amino acids. The germline gives CDR1 SGHNT, CDR2 YYREEE (reference sequence). Trimming shortened V by 0 bases and J by 5 bases, and 15 bases separated the two germline ends. For the CDR3, the DNA is TGTGCCAGCAGCTTGGTGCAGGGGGGCAACAACAATGAGCAGTTCTTC. Amino acids: CASSLVQGGNNNEQFF.

The chain has TRBV10-3 and TRBJ2-3; 13 bases map to TRBD2. The CDR3 spans 15 residues. Trimming cost V 9 bases and J 3 bases; bases outside gene matches: 6. CDR1 and CDR2 (germline): ENHRY, SYGVKD. CDR3 sequence: CAITGTSGMTDTQYF. CDR3 coding DNA: TGTGCCATTACCGGGACTAGCGGGATGACAGATACGCAGTATTTT.